A single sample gave rise to the 2 T cell receptor beta chains below, sequenced in a study of blood T cell repertoires in COVID-19 (dated by TCRdb to 2020 to 2021). The library relied on the immunoSEQ multiplex PCR assay. Entries here come from immuneACCESS through TCRdb and include only in-frame sequences with V and J called. Some clones fail to appear in such tables; in the studies checked, an unresolved V gene covers under half of the shortfall, and the cause of the remainder is unknown. The sample table records about 60,000 clones; almost 85% of these occur just once. The top ten constitute more than 7.5% of the sample. Specimen: peripheral blood. The receptors shown here come from a woman over 75 with acute or convalescent COVID-19.

The rearrangement joins TRBV27 to TRBJ2-2; a weak D match, TRBD2 (5 bases). Germline CDR1 and CDR2: MNHEY and SMNVEV (reference sequence). Trimming pared 2 bases from V and 7 bases from J, leaving 11 bases between. The CDR3 sequence is 14 residues long. The DNA of the CDR3 is TGTGCCAGCAGTTTACTCGGGGTCAGCGGGGAGCTGTTTTTT. Amino acid sequence: CASSLLGVSGELFF.

The chain has TRBV11-2 and TRBJ2-1; D remains ambiguous. The CDR3 is 15 amino acids. V was cut by 6 bases and J by 1 base, with 13 bases left in between. Looked up from germline, CDR1 is SGHAT and CDR2 is FQNNGV. The CDR3 DNA sequence: TGTGCCAGCAGTCGAACCGACTCGTCCTACAATGAGCAGTTCTTC. Protein product: CASSRTDSSYNEQFF.